These T cell receptor beta chains were read from a single sample in a study of vaccination effects on CD4 cells after COVID-19. Profiled with immunoSEQ multiplex PCR; TCRdb holds only in-frame clones, not every one. The sample holds under 45,000 clones, around 77% seen once. The antigens of these receptors remain unknown. The source was CD4+ T cells from PBMCs cultured with HCoV-NL63 spike peptides, collected before COVID-19 vaccination. The receptors shown here come from a human donor who received a COVID-19 vaccine. The conserved cysteine and the conserved F or W are not part of the CDR3 here. Fields, in order: CDR3 length, J gene, V gene, CDR3 protein.

12,TRBJ1-4,TRBV10-3,ATGQGATNEKLF
11,TRBJ1-1,TRBV5-1,ASSLAGTGEAF
12,TRBJ1-6,TRBV3-1/TRBV3-2,ASSPTLEPSPLH
13,TRBJ2-3,TRBV5-1,ASRVQGISTDTQY
11,TRBJ1-5,TRBV6-5,ASRDRVVQPQH
13,TRBJ2-1,TRBV4-1,ASSQDGGSYNEQF
13,TRBJ2-5,TRBV27,ASSSGRGRKETQY
13,TRBJ2-1,TRBV7-2,ASSLKSLGGNEQF
13,TRBJ1-4,TRBV5-1,ASSFQGAYSEKLF
12,TRBJ1-1,TRBV2,ASSDGRGLAEAF
13,TRBJ2-3,TRBV6-2/TRBV6-3,ASSLSGGSPGTQY
15,TRBJ2-1,TRBV28,ASSGLAGGRSYNEQF
11,TRBJ1-6,TRBV6-4,ASSDTFSSPLH
13,TRBJ1-6,TRBV5-4,ASSAGIGLNSPLH
12,TRBJ1-4,TRBV5-1,ASSTGVTNEKLF
12,TRBJ2-5,TRBV20-1,SASWQGVGETQY
15,TRBJ1-2,TRBV6-2/TRBV6-3,ASTPGLFGRQDYGYT
12,TRBJ2-6,TRBV10-3,AISEPRGANVLT
10,TRBJ1-5,TRBV30,AWSRQAGTQH
12,TRBJ2-5,TRBV18,ASSPTDSGETQY
14,TRBJ1-2,TRBV30,AWSVGRGYTNYGYT
12,TRBJ1-6,TRBV27,ASSLLAGTSPLH
13,TRBJ2-3,TRBV6-1,ASSEDRGTVDTQY
14,TRBJ1-6,TRBV4-3,ASSQSSSSYNSPLH
12,TRBJ1-5,TRBV6-2/TRBV6-3,ASSHGRENQPQH
11,TRBJ2-5,TRBV7-9,ASNQYSEETQY
13,TRBJ1-6,TRBV27,ASSLLRQGNSPLH
11,TRBJ2-2,TRBV7-3,ASSLKDTGELF
11,TRBJ1-4,TRBV6-2/TRBV6-3,ASSYSGTERSF
13,TRBJ2-5,TRBV11-1,ASSPRGGYQETQY
13,TRBJ2-2,TRBV6-5,ASSYTGQNTGELF
12,TRBJ1-2,TRBV5-1,ASSLGQGGLGYT
12,TRBJ2-4,TRBV9,ASSDARVGDIQY
12,TRBJ2-4,TRBV5-5,ASSLLAGENIQY
13,TRBJ1-2,TRBV6-5,ASSTLATGDYGYT
12,TRBJ1-1,TRBV2,ASSAFTLNTEAF
10,TRBJ1-2,TRBV15,ATSRDFYGYT
10,TRBJ1-4,TRBV13,ASRKRDEKLF
15,TRBJ1-6,TRBV10-2,ASSESKDRGAGSPLH
16,TRBJ1-5,TRBV2,ASSGRTGREFSNQPQH
14,TRBJ2-1,TRBV19,ASSKGRTGGYNEQF
13,TRBJ2-3,TRBV6-5,ASSYRGAREDTQY
10,TRBJ2-1,TRBV29-1,SVLEQGSVQF
11,TRBJ2-3,TRBV15,ATSRGRTDTQY
13,TRBJ2-5,TRBV19,ASSRDRGALETQY